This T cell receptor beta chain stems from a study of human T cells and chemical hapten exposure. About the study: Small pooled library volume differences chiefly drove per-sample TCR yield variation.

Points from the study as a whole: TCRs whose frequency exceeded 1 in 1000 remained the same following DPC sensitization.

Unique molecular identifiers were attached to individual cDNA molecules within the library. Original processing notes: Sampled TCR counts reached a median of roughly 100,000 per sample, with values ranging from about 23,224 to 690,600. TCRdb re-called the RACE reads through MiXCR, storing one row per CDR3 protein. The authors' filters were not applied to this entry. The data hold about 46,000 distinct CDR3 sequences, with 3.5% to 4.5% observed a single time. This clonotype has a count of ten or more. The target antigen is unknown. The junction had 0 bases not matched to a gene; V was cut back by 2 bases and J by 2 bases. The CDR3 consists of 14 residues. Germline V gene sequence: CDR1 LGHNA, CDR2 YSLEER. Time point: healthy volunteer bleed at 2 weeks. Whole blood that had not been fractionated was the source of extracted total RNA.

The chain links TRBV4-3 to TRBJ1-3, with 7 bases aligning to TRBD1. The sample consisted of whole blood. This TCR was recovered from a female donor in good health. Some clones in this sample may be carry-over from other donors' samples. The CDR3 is CASSQTGAGNTIYF. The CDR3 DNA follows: TGCGCCAGCAGCCAAACAGGGGCTGGAAACACCATATATTTT.